This TCR beta chain was identified in a study of response to subunit inactivated influenza vaccine. TCRdb fed the RT-PCR reads into MiXCR, producing one record per CDR3 protein. The sample has roughly 620,000 distinct CDR3 sequences, 10% to 12% seen once. CDR1 and CDR2 (germline): DFQATT, SNEGSKA (reference sequence). The CDR3 contains 15 residues. Germline trimming cut 2 bases from V and 2 bases from J; bases unmatched to any gene: 7. These data were also reused for a study on T cells expressing NK-cell markers. As that report states: 5'RACE template switching with UMIs generated TCR beta cDNA.

The material sequenced was PBMCs from blood, taken on the day of vaccination. The chain joins TRBV20-1 to TRBJ2-5; 8 nucleotides match TRBD1. The source is a man aged 45-65 years who received an inactivated influenza vaccine. The CDR3 loop is CSARPITGGQETQYF. CDR3 nucleotide sequence: TGCAGTGCTAGACCAATAACAGGGGGACAAGAGACCCAGTACTTC.